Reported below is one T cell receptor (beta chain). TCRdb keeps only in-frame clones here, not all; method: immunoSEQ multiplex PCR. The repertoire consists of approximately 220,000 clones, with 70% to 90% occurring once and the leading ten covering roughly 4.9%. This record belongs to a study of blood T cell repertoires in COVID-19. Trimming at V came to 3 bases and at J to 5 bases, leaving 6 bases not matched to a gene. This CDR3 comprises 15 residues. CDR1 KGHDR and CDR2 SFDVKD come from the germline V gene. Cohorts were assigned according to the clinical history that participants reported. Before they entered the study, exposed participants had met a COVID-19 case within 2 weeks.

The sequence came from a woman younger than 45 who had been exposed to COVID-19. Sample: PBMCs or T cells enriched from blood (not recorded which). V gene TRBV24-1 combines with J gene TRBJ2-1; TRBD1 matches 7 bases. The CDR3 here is CATSDNRGENNEQFF. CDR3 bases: TGTGCCACCAGTGATAACAGGGGAGAGAACAATGAGCAGTTCTTC.